These T cell receptor beta chains were read from a single sample in a study of T cell changes during pregnancy in multiple sclerosis. Clones were sequenced by immunoSEQ multiplex PCR, and TCRdb holds only the in-frame ones, with some missing. This sample has 20,000 to 25,000 clones, with more than 85% found just once. The sequencing used CD4+ T cells from peripheral blood mononuclear cells, collected after pregnancy. The receptors were sampled from a female donor in good health, enrolled as a control in a pregnancy study. Each CDR3 is given with its conserved first and last residue. The D gene is left open where the match is weak. Only part of the rows carry a size: once, few, many, or a class if the clone is expanded.

v_gene	abundance	d_gene	j_gene	CDR3aa	CDR3nt
TRBV10-2	NA	NA	TRBJ1-2	CASSDRANYGYTF	TGCGCCAGCAGTGACCGAGCTAACTATGGCTACACCTTC
TRBV5-1	NA	NA	TRBJ2-5	CASSFKPGGQETQYF	TGCGCCAGCAGCTTCAAGCCAGGAGGGCAAGAGACCCAGTACTTC
TRBV6-5	NA	NA	TRBJ1-3	CASSYSGGAGNTIYF	TGTGCCAGCAGTTACTCGGGAGGGGCTGGAAACACCATATATTTT
TRBV2	NA	NA	TRBJ2-1	CASSATSPLYNEQFF	TGTGCCAGCAGTGCCACTAGCCCCTTATACAATGAGCAGTTCTTC
TRBV5-1	once	TRBD1	TRBJ1-2	CASSPTGQSTYSGGYTF	TGCGCCAGCAGCCCGACGGGACAGTCCACGTATAGTGGTGGCTACACCTTC
TRBV6-1	NA	NA	TRBJ1-3	CASSEGVVLGRSGNTIYF	TGTGCCAGCAGTGAAGGGGTAGTGTTGGGGAGAAGTGGAAACACCATATATTTT
TRBV18	NA	TRBD2	TRBJ2-5	CASSPGLEGTQYF	TGTGCCAGCTCACCGGGACTAGAAGGGACCCAGTACTTC
TRBV7-9	once	NA	TRBJ1-5	CASSLPNQPQHF	TGTGCCAGCAGCTTACCGAATCAGCCCCAGCATTTT
TRBV28	NA	NA	TRBJ2-7	CASSLSLSRLSYEQYF	TGTGCCAGCAGTTTGTCGCTTAGCCGCCTCTCCTACGAGCAGTACTTC
TRBV6-6	NA	NA	TRBJ1-5	CASSSRTGTLNQPQHF	TGTGCCAGCAGTTCACGGACGGGGACTCTCAATCAGCCCCAGCATTTT
TRBV7-3	NA	NA	TRBJ2-1	CASSYRGRNEQFF	TGTGCCAGCAGCTATCGCGGGCGCAATGAGCAGTTCTTC
TRBV2	NA	NA	TRBJ1-3	CASSVDYSGNTIYF	TGTGCCAGCAGCGTCGACTATTCTGGAAACACCATATATTTT
TRBV5-1	once	TRBD2	TRBJ2-7	CASSPRTSGTLLFYEQYF	TGCGCCAGCAGCCCCCGGACTAGCGGGACCTTGCTCTTCTACGAGCAGTACTTC
TRBV15	NA	NA	TRBJ2-2	CATSRETTTSLPGELFF	TGTGCCACCAGCAGAGAAACCACCACTAGTCTCCCCGGGGAGCTGTTTTTT
TRBV21-1	NA	NA	TRBJ2-7	CASSSSRGPGVVSYEQYF	TGTGCCAGCAGCAGTTCTAGGGGGCCGGGCGTAGTATCCTACGAGCAGTACTTC
TRBV7-9	NA	TRBD1	TRBJ1-2	CASSSGQGEGGYTF	TGTGCCAGCAGCTCGGGACAGGGGGAAGGCGGCTACACCTTC
TRBV19	NA	NA	TRBJ2-1	CATQDSRLKQFF	TGTGCCACCCAAGACTCGAGACTGAAGCAGTTCTTC
TRBV18	NA	TRBD1	TRBJ1-4	CASSPTPGTGNEKLFF	TGTGCCAGCTCACCGACCCCCGGGACAGGGAATGAAAAACTGTTTTTT
TRBV5-6	NA	NA	TRBJ2-1	CASSSSVTSYNEQFF	TGTGCCAGCAGCTCGAGCGTAACCTCCTACAATGAGCAGTTCTTC
TRBV28	NA	TRBD1	TRBJ2-1	CASQQGAYNEQFF	TGTGCCAGCCAACAGGGGGCCTACAATGAGCAGTTCTTC
TRBV6-5	NA	TRBD2	TRBJ2-7	CASREAGVHYEQYF	TGTGCCAGCAGGGAAGCGGGGGTACACTACGAGCAGTACTTC
TRBV5-4	once	TRBD2	TRBJ2-5	CASSEEAGPTQETQYF	TGTGCCAGCAGCGAAGAAGCGGGGCCAACCCAAGAGACCCAGTACTTC